This TCR beta chain was captured by sequencing in a study of cytotoxic CD8 clonotypes in ibrutinib-treated CLL. Study-wide findings and caveats: Public clonotypes showed up rarely, and on treatment they shrank or held steady.

Clones were sequenced by immunoSEQ multiplex PCR, and TCRdb holds only the in-frame ones, with some missing. The table has 150,000 to 200,000 clones, 70% to 90% seen once. As for this clone: Its target is not known.

Germline loops: CDR1 SNHLY, CDR2 FYNNEI. Trimming cost V 2 bases and J 0 bases, with 10 bases left between them. This CDR3 has 15 amino acids. This receptor was taken from a human donor with chronic lymphocytic leukemia. This sample comprised PBMCs, obtained at disease progression, from a patient treated with ibrutinib. The chain recombines TRBV2 with TRBJ1-2; tentative D call: TRBD1 (6 bases). The CDR3 DNA is TGTGCCAGCAGTGAATCACAGGGCCCTAACTATGGCTACACCTTC. It yields the protein CASSESQGPNYGYTF. Filled out from reference TRBV2 and TRBJ1-2, the complete variable domain reads EPEVTQTPSHQVTQMGQEVILRCVPISNHLYFYWYRQILGQKVEFLVSFYNNEISEKSEIFDDQFSVERPDGSNFTLKIRSTKLEDSAMYFCASSESQGPNYGYTFGSGTRLTVV.